This T cell receptor (beta chain) appears in the sequencing data of a study of cytomegalovirus exposure and HLA in healthy donors. Study overall: Earlier, 95 million to 140 million unique TCR beta sequences were recovered from roughly 180 million T cells by an analysis.

The PCR had 60 Vbeta and 13 Jbeta primers. Libraries were prepared by immunoSEQ multiplex PCR; TCRdb keeps only in-frame clonotypes and omits some of them. This table has tens of thousands of clones, more than 70% appearing once. There are 13 residues in the CDR3. Per germline, CDR1 KGHSH and CDR2 LQKENI. V was shortened by 6 bases and J by 0 bases, with 8 bases between the two germline ends. Of note for this clone: Its antigen remains unidentified.

Overall study results and limits: Presence/absence analyses assumed roughly uniform sequencing depth across donors. CMV antigen specificity was confirmed in vitro for a few CMV-associated chains. Among the sequence variants, a highly shared cluster was likely an artifact of sequencing.

Sequencing was carried out using PBMCs. This clonotype was sampled from a woman in her thirties or forties in good health and CMV-seropositive. The rearrangement links TRBV18 to TRBJ2-5, with D possibly being TRBD1 (5 bases). CDR3 sequence: CASSRTYQETQYF. The DNA for the CDR3 is TGTGCCAGCTCTCGGACATACCAAGAGACCCAGTACTTC.